This T cell receptor (beta chain) appears in the sequencing data of a study of T cells in Graves' hyperthyroidism and ophthalmopathy. Per the germline V gene, CDR1 is SQVTM and CDR2 is ANQGSEA. J was trimmed by 3 bases and V by 2 bases; bases with no gene match: 9. This CDR3 comprises 15 residues. The CDR3 regions of TCR beta were amplified from RNA transcripts. In the first-round RT-PCR of the TCR CDR3, the HTBI primer set was used. TCRdb used MiXCR to reprocess the multiplex PCR reads, holding one entry per CDR3 protein. The sample consists of about 520,000 distinct CDR3 sequences, roughly a quarter of them appearing once.

The sequenced sample consisted of blood. The sequence was obtained from a woman aged 25 to 45 with Graves' ophthalmopathy. The chain couples TRBV29-1 to TRBJ2-5; 7 bases align to TRBD1. The CDR3 reads CSVEITGTAKETQYF. The CDR3 bases are TGCAGCGTTGAAATCACCGGGACAGCGAAAGAGACCCAGTACTTC. The variable domain in full, completed from reference TRBV29-1 and TRBJ2-5, reads SAVISQKPSRDICQRGTSLTIQCQVDSQVTMMFWYRQQPGQSLTLIATANQGSEATYESGFVIDKFPISRPNLTFSTLTVSNMSPEDSSIYLCSVEITGTAKETQYFGPGTRLLVL.